This is a list of T cell receptor beta chains from one sample in a study of blood T cell repertoires in COVID-19. TCRdb's copy holds only in-frame clones and misses some; the assay was immunoSEQ multiplex PCR. The sample gives around 130,000 clones, over 75% of which show up once; 4.5% is in the top ten. Sequencing was carried out using peripheral blood. Receptor source: a woman aged 70-85 years with acute or convalescent COVID-19. Both conserved end residues are part of each CDR3. Fields, in order: J gene, D gene, V gene, clone size, CDR3 length, CDR3 protein, CDR3 DNA. D genes are given only for firm matches. Clone size is stated in some rows and not others, as once, few, many or a class when expanded.

TRBJ2-5 | TRBD1 | TRBV7-2 | few | 15 | CASSTGQGMYETQYF | TGTGCCAGCAGCACGGGACAGGGGATGTATGAGACCCAGTACTTC
TRBJ1-2 | TRBD1 | TRBV9 | . | 15 | CASSPGTGAAYGYTF | TGTGCCAGCAGCCCCGGGACAGGGGCGGCCTATGGCTACACCTTC
TRBJ2-5 | . | TRBV10-3 | . | 15 | CAISDFGGRKETQYF | TGTGCCATCAGTGATTTCGGGGGGCGCAAGGAGACCCAGTACTTC
TRBJ2-4 | TRBD1 | TRBV11-3 | few | 13 | CASSAGQGNIQYF | TGTGCCAGCAGCGCGGGACAGGGGAACATTCAGTACTTC
TRBJ2-1 | TRBD2 | TRBV11-2 | . | 18 | CASSSSGGAKGSYNEQFF | TGTGCCAGCAGCTCTAGCGGGGGGGCTAAGGGCTCCTACAATGAGCAGTTCTTC
TRBJ1-6 | . | TRBV2 | . | 16 | CASRAEGVKLNSPLHF | TGTGCCAGCAGAGCAGAGGGGGTGAAACTTAATTCACCCCTCCACTTT
TRBJ1-2 | . | TRBV2 | . | 14 | CASSEQGGHYGYTF | TGTGCCAGCAGTGAACAGGGTGGTCACTATGGCTACACCTTC
TRBJ1-5 | . | TRBV19 | . | 12 | CASSGGVQPQHF | TGTGCCAGTAGTGGAGGGGTTCAGCCCCAGCATTTT
TRBJ2-3 | TRBD1 | TRBV24-1 | . | 14 | CATSETGIPDTQYF | TGTGCCACCAGTGAGACAGGGATTCCAGATACGCAGTATTTT
TRBJ2-1 | . | TRBV6-5 | once | 12 | CASSYSREEQFF | TGTGCCAGCAGTTACTCTCGCGAAGAGCAGTTCTTC
TRBJ1-6 | . | TRBV19 | . | 15 | CASRPAWWARSPLHF | TGTGCCAGTAGACCGGCGTGGTGGGCGCGTTCACCCCTCCACTTT
TRBJ1-1 | . | TRBV4-3 | . | 18 | CASSQVATGRDLNTEAFF | TGCGCCAGCAGCCAAGTCGCCACGGGACGGGACTTGAACACTGAAGCTTTCTTT
TRBJ2-5 | . | TRBV2 | . | 12 | CASKTDQETQYF | TGTGCCAGCAAAACGGACCAAGAGACCCAGTACTTC
TRBJ2-5 | TRBD2 | TRBV9 | . | 18 | CASSVQPGLAGGRQTQYF | TGTGCCAGCAGCGTACAACCGGGACTAGCGGGGGGGCGACAGACCCAGTACTTC
TRBJ1-3 | . | TRBV15 | . | 16 | CATSRVLGGSGNTIYF | TGTGCCACCAGCAGAGTATTAGGGGGCTCTGGAAACACCATATATTTT
TRBJ2-5 | TRBD1 | TRBV19 | once | 14 | CASRDRGRGETQYF | TGTGCCAGCCGGGACAGGGGGCGCGGGGAGACCCAGTACTTC